This record concerns one T cell receptor (beta chain) sequence. Its antigen is undetermined. Germline V CDR1 and CDR2: GTSNPN, SVGIG (reference sequence). Trimming left V 4 bases short and J 1 base short, with 12 bases between. The length of the CDR3 is 14 residues. Autoimmune disease history or systemic immunosuppression barred patients. The data were taken from a study of OX40 agonist ivuxolimab in advanced cancers. Study in general: Hepatocellular carcinoma, melanoma, renal cell or head and neck cancer occurred in dose-escalation patients. Overall study findings and caveats: By week 6 at 0.1 to 3.0 mg/kg, blood CD4+ and CD8+ T cells had expanded clonally.

The data were produced by immunoSEQ multiplex PCR, yet TCRdb's version contains in-frame clones alone and is incomplete. The table records roughly 50,000 clones, more than 70% of them present only once. This material consisted of CD4+ or CD8+ T cells sorted from blood, taken in a trial of the OX40 agonist ivuxolimab. This TCR came from an adult with an advanced solid tumor such as melanoma, head and neck, liver or kidney cancer. The chain uses TRBV30 and TRBJ2-3; D is unresolved. The CDR3 region is CAWNRGVGTDTQYF. The DNA of the CDR3 is TGTGCCTGGAACCGAGGCGTGGGCACAGATACGCAGTATTTT.